These 20 T cell receptor beta chains share one sample of origin, sequenced in a study of blood T cell repertoires in COVID-19. TCRdb keeps only in-frame clones here, not all; method: immunoSEQ multiplex PCR. The sample records more than 70,000 clones, around 84% being singletons. Sequenced input: peripheral blood. These receptors all come from an elderly woman in a cohort sampled during active or convalescent COVID-19.

CDR3: CASSPTSGGVYF. CDR3 nucleotides: TGTGCCAGCAGCCCGACTAGCGGGGGTGTGTATTTT. The J gene is TRBJ2-3, the V gene TRBV2; 12 bases agree with TRBD2. V was clipped by 6 bases and J by 14 bases; unmatched bases: 6. This CDR3 is built from 12 residues. CDR1 SNHLY and CDR2 FYNNEI come from the germline V gene. Filled out from reference TRBV2 and TRBJ2-3, the complete variable domain reads EPEVTQTPSHQVTQMGQEVILRCVPISNHLYFYWYRQILGQKVEFLVSFYNNEISEKSEIFDDQFSVERPDGSNFTLKIRSTKLEDSAMYFCASSPTSGGVYFGPGTRLTVL.

The chain employs TRBV5-4 and TRBJ1-2; D may be TRBD1 (5 bases). CDR3 length: 11 residues. V lost 3 bases and J lost 10, with 10 bases in between. CDR1 is SGHNT, CDR2 YYREEE, per germline (reference sequence). In nucleotides, the CDR3 is TGTGCCAGCAGCTCCCAGGGTGACTACACCTTC. Its protein is CASSSQGDYTF.

CDR3 region: CASSPPGTGRNGYTF. DNA for the CDR3: TGTGCCAGCAGCCCTCCCGGGACAGGGAGGAATGGCTACACCTTC. This sequence joins TRBV28 and TRBJ1-2; TRBD1 aligns across 9 bases. This CDR3 contains 15 residues. Germline V gene data show CDR1 as MDHEN and CDR2 as SYDVKM. Trimming at V came to 6 bases and at J to 6 bases, leaving 11 bases not matched to a gene.

This sequence joins TRBV6-1 and TRBJ1-1; 9 bases line up with TRBD1. V shed 3 bases and J 6 bases; nucleotides not matched to a gene: 5. The V gene's germline CDR1 is MNHNS and CDR2 SASEGT. The length of the CDR3 is 14 residues. This chain's CDR3 is CASSERGQGPEAFF. As DNA, the CDR3 is TGTGCCAGCAGTGAGAGGGGACAGGGACCTGAAGCTTTCTTT.

This clone was picked up one time. The gene calls are TRBV19 and TRBJ1-5, with no clear D. Germline V gene lookup returns CDR1 LNHDA and CDR2 SQIVND (reference sequence). The CDR3 has 15 amino acids. The V end was cut by 1 base, the J end by 4 bases, with 11 bases between. The CDR3 reads CASSIAGLENQPQHF. Written as DNA, the CDR3 is TGTGCCAGTAGTATAGCGGGGTTGGAGAATCAGCCCCAGCATTTT.

This clone was seen a few times. This rearrangement joins TRBV29-1 to TRBJ2-5; TRBD2 agrees at 9 bases. Losses at the gene ends were 7 bases for V and 5 bases for J; bases not matched to a gene: 8. Germline V gene sequence: CDR1 SQVTM, CDR2 ANQGSEA. This CDR3 has 13 amino acids. CDR3 protein: CSAPAGGTETQYF. For the CDR3, the DNA is TGCAGCGCCCCGGCGGGGGGGACGGAGACCCAGTACTTC. Supplemented by reference TRBV29-1 and TRBJ2-5, the full variable domain reads SAVISQKPSRDICQRGTSLTIQCQVDSQVTMMFWYRQQPGQSLTLIATANQGSEATYESGFVIDKFPISRPNLTFSTLTVSNMSPEDSSIYLCSAPAGGTETQYFGPGTRLLVL.

The CDR3 reads CASALGGDQPQHF. In DNA, the CDR3 is TGTGCCAGCGCCCTGGGAGGGGATCAGCCCCAGCATTTT. The chain is built from TRBV19 and TRBJ1-5; TRBD1 might be the D (5 bases). The length of the CDR3 is 13 residues. Deletions cut 9 bases from V and 5 bases from J, with 14 bases between. The germline V gene encodes CDR1 LNHDA and CDR2 SQIVND (reference sequence).

CDR3 residues: CASSIDSTGFNQPQHF. The CDR3 DNA reads TGTGCCAGTAGTATAGACTCTACAGGGTTCAATCAGCCCCAGCATTTT. This chain uses TRBV19 with TRBJ1-5; D might be TRBD1 (6 bases). This CDR3 region has 16 residues. V lost 0 bases, J lost 3 bases, and 12 bases lay in between. Germline CDR1 LNHDA, CDR2 SQIVND (reference sequence). The full variable domain, with the rest looked up from reference TRBV19 and TRBJ1-5, is DGGITQSPKYLFRKEGQNVTLSCEQNLNHDAMYWYRQDPGQGLRLIYYSQIVNDFQKGDIAEGYSVSREKKESFPLTVTSAQKNPTAFYLCASSIDSTGFNQPQHFGDGTRLSIL.

This chain links TRBV3-1 (or the pseudogene TRBV3-2) with TRBJ2-3; TRBD1 agrees at 9 bases. Germline values: CDR1 LGHDT, CDR2 YNNKEL (reference sequence). V lost 0 bases, J lost 4 bases, and 5 bases stayed unmatched. The CDR3 covers 16 residues. The CDR3 DNA follows: TGTGCCAGCAGCCAAGATCTGACAGGGGGTTCAGATACGCAGTATTTT. Its protein is CASSQDLTGGSDTQYF.

This clone showed up just once. The V gene is TRBV3-1 (or the pseudogene TRBV3-2), the J gene TRBJ2-1, with 11 bases fitting TRBD2. This CDR3 is 16 amino acids long. Trimming cost V 4 bases and J 8 bases; bases outside gene matches: 10. Germline V gene lookup returns CDR1 LGHDT and CDR2 YNNKEL (reference sequence). CDR3 bases: TGTGCCAGCAGCCCGAGGACTAGCGGGCGGATCTATGAGCAGTTCTTC. As protein: CASSPRTSGRIYEQFF.

The rearrangement joins TRBV6-2 or TRBV6-3 to TRBJ1-3; TRBD1 matches 9 bases. The CDR3 is made up of 16 amino acids. The trim removed 6 bases at V and 0 bases at J, leaving 6 bases unmatched. CDR1 MNHEY and CDR2 SVGEGT come from the germline V gene. The CDR3 loop reads CASSQRTGASGNTIYF. The CDR3 DNA follows: TGTGCCAGCAGCCAACGGACAGGGGCCTCTGGAAACACCATATATTTT.

This rearrangement joins TRBV5-6 to TRBJ2-1; no clear D. The CDR3 is 15 amino acids. V was cut by 0 bases and J by 0 bases, with 7 bases left in between. From germline, CDR1 is SGHDT and CDR2 YYEEEE. The CDR3 loop is CASSLVQTSYNEQFF. In DNA form, the CDR3 reads TGTGCCAGCAGCTTGGTACAGACCTCCTACAATGAGCAGTTCTTC.

Here the CDR3 DNA reads TGTGCCAGCAGCTTACGGGGTAGTTCTGGAAACACCATATATTTT. Protein sequence: CASSLRGSSGNTIYF. The V gene is TRBV11-2, the J gene TRBJ1-3; D is undetermined. Trimming left V 2 bases short and J 1 base short, with 9 bases between. Germline V gene lookup returns CDR1 SGHAT and CDR2 FQNNGV. CDR3 length equals 15 residues.

This sequence joins TRBV28 and TRBJ1-1; 8 bases match TRBD1. Per germline, CDR1 MDHEN and CDR2 SYDVKM. This CDR3 is built from 12 residues. V shed 6 bases, J shed 11 bases, and the junction held 8 bases outside the gene matches. CDR3 DNA: TGTGCCAGCAGCCAACTGACAGGGGACGCTTTCTTT. Protein product: CASSQLTGDAFF.

The chain combines TRBV18 with TRBJ1-3, with D tentatively TRBD1 (6 bases). This CDR3 spans 17 amino acids. Germline V gene sequence: CDR1 KGHSH, CDR2 LQKENI. The ends were cut back, 3 bases at V and 2 bases at J, with 17 bases in the middle. CDR3 sequence: CASSPLKTAGAGNTIYF. The DNA for the CDR3 is TGTGCCAGCTCACCTTTAAAGACTGCAGGGGCTGGAAACACCATATATTTT.

The chain links TRBV29-1 to TRBJ1-2, with TRBD1 as a possible D gene (6 bases). Germline loops: CDR1 SQVTM, CDR2 ANQGSEA. V lost 6 bases to trimming and J lost 1 base, with 9 bases between them. The CDR3 has 12 amino acids. The CDR3 DNA reads as TGCAGCGTCGAGGACAGTAACTATGGCTACACCTTC. Translating it yields CSVEDSNYGYTF.

The chain couples TRBV11-3 to TRBJ2-1; TRBD2 aligns across 7 bases. The V gene's germline CDR1 is SGHNT and CDR2 YENEEA. V was pared by 3 bases and J by 5 bases, with 7 bases of the junction left unmatched. The CDR3 extends over 15 amino acids. The CDR3 spells CASSFNRDYDNEQFF. CDR3 bases: TGTGCCAGCAGCTTCAACCGGGACTACGACAATGAGCAGTTCTTC. Full variable domain (missing parts from reference TRBV11-3 and TRBJ2-1): EAGVVQSPRYKIIEKKQPVAFWCNPISGHNTLYWYLQNLGQGPELLIRYENEEAVDDSQLPKDRFSAERLKGVDSTLKIQPAELGDSAVYLCASSFNRDYDNEQFFGPGTRLTVL.

The chain is built from TRBV9 and TRBJ2-7; D call uncertain. The CDR3 runs to 14 residues. Trimming took off 0 bases at V and 5 bases at J, with 12 bases between the two ends. Germline CDR1 is SGDLS and CDR2 is YYNGEE. CDR3 residues: CASSVESRIDEQYF. The CDR3 region has the DNA TGTGCCAGCAGCGTAGAGTCCAGGATCGACGAGCAGTACTTC.

The CDR3 sequence is CASSQTGSGANVLTF. The CDR3 DNA reads as TGTGCCAGCAGCCAGACAGGGTCTGGGGCCAACGTCCTGACTTTC. This sequence joins TRBV7-3 and TRBJ2-6; 7 nucleotides match TRBD1. CDR3 length: 15 residues. Germline V lookup: CDR1 SGHTA, CDR2 FQGTGA. The V and J ends lost 5 bases and 1 base, in that order; junction bases with no gene match: 2.

The CDR3 coding sequence is TGTGCCAGCAGCGTAGGTGGACTAACTGAAGCTTTCTTT. Translating gives CASSVGGLTEAFF. V and J are TRBV9 and TRBJ1-1, with unresolved D. Between the trimmed V and J ends, which lost 0 bases and 5 bases, there was a span of 8 bases. The CDR3 spans 13 residues. Germline values: CDR1 SGDLS, CDR2 YYNGEE.